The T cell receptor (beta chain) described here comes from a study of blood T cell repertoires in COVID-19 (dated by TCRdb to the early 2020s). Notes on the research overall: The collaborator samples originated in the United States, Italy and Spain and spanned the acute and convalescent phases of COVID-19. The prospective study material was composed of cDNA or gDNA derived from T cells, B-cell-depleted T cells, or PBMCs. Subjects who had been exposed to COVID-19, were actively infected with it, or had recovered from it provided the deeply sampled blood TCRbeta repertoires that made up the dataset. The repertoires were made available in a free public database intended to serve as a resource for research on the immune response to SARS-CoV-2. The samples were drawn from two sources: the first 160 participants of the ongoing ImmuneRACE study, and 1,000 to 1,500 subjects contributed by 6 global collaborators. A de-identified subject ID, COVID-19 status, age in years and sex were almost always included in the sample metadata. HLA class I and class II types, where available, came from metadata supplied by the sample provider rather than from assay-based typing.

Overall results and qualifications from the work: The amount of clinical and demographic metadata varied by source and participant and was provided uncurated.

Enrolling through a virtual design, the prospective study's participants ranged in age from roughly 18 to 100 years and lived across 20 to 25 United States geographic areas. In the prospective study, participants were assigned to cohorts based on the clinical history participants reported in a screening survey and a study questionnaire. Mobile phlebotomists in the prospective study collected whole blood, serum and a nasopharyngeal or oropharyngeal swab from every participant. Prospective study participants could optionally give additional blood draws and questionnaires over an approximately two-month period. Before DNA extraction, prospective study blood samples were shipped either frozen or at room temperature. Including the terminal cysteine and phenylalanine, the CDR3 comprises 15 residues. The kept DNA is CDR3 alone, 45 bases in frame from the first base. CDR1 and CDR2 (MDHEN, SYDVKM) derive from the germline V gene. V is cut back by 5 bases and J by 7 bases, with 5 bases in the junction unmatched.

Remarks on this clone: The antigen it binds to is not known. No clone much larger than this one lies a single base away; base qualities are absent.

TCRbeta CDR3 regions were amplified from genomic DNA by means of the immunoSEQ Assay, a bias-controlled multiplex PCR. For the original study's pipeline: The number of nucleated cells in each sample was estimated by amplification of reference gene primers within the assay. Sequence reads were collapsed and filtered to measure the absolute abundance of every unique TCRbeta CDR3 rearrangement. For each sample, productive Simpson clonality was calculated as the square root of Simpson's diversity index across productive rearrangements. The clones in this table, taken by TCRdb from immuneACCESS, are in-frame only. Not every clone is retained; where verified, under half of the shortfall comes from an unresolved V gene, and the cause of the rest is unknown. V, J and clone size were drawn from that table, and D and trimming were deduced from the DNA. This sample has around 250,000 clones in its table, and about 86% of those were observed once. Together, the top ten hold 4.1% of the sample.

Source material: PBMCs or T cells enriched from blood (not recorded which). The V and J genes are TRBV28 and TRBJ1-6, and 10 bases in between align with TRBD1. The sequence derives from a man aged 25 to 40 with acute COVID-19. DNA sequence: TGTGCCAGCAGTCGCCCGGGACAGGGGAATTCACCCCTCCACTTT. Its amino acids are CASSRPGQGNSPLHF.